This is a list of T cell receptor beta chains from one sample in a study of blood T cells in healthy people across ages. In TCRdb, the 5' RACE reads were re-called with MiXCR into one record per CDR3 protein. The sample contains some 760,000 distinct CDR3 sequences, approximately 25% of which appear only once. These same data were also listed under a study on T cells of mothers and their children.

Source material: blood. The receptors originated from a boy between 10 and 17 years old in good health. The CDR3 runs from the conserved cysteine through the conserved F or W. A D gene is named only where the DNA matches it firmly. The size entry is marked missing in some rows and otherwise reads once, few, many or a size class.

J gene: TRBJ2-5
clone size: few
V gene: TRBV5-5
D gene: TRBD1
CDR3 protein: CASSRGQGFGETQYF
CDR3 DNA: TGTGCCAGCAGCCGTGGACAGGGGTTCGGAGAGACCCAGTACTTC

J gene: TRBJ2-7
clone size: -
V gene: TRBV29-1
D gene: TRBD2
CDR3 protein: CSVLPRREGSEQYF
CDR3 DNA: TGCAGCGTTCTCCCCAGAAGGGAGGGTTCCGAGCAGTACTTC

J gene: TRBJ2-5
clone size: few
V gene: TRBV7-9
D gene: TRBD2
CDR3 protein: CASSVLAGAAKTQYF
CDR3 DNA: TGTGCCAGCAGCGTACTAGCGGGGGCCGCAAAGACCCAGTACTTC

J gene: TRBJ1-2
clone size: -
V gene: TRBV6-5
D gene: TRBD1
CDR3 protein: CASSLVWTGPIGGYTF
CDR3 DNA: TGTGCCAGCAGTTTGGTGTGGACAGGGCCTATCGGGGGCTACACCTTC

J gene: TRBJ2-7
clone size: once
V gene: TRBV28
D gene: TRBD2
CDR3 protein: CASSYLAGGWNEQYF
CDR3 DNA: TGTGCCAGCAGCTACCTAGCGGGAGGCTGGAACGAGCAGTACTTC

J gene: TRBJ2-5
clone size: few
V gene: TRBV7-3
D gene: -
CDR3 protein: CASSSTIQETQYF
CDR3 DNA: TGTGCCAGCAGCTCAACTATCCAAGAGACCCAGTACTTC

J gene: TRBJ2-1
clone size: -
V gene: TRBV7-9
D gene: -
CDR3 protein: CASSSNAAGGVSEQFF
CDR3 DNA: TGTGCCAGCAGCTCGAACGCTGCGGGCGGGGTTAGCGAGCAGTTCTTC

J gene: TRBJ1-2
clone size: -
V gene: TRBV28
D gene: TRBD1
CDR3 protein: CASSVNPMTGVYGYTF
CDR3 DNA: TGTGCCAGCAGTGTCAACCCCATGACAGGGGTCTATGGCTACACCTTC

J gene: TRBJ1-1
clone size: few
V gene: TRBV7-9
D gene: -
CDR3 protein: CASSPPAGREAFF
CDR3 DNA: TGTGCCAGCAGCCCCCCGGCCGGCCGAGAAGCTTTCTTT

J gene: TRBJ2-4
clone size: few
V gene: TRBV5-6
D gene: TRBD2
CDR3 protein: CASSYKPGLAGVRAKNIQYF
CDR3 DNA: TGTGCCAGCAGCTATAAGCCGGGACTAGCGGGAGTTAGGGCCAAAAACATTCAGTACTTC

J gene: TRBJ2-7
clone size: few
V gene: TRBV20-1
D gene: TRBD1
CDR3 protein: CSATTGQGFYEQYF
CDR3 DNA: TGCAGTGCTACCACGGGACAGGGATTCTACGAGCAGTACTTC

J gene: TRBJ2-7
clone size: many
V gene: TRBV4-3
D gene: TRBD2
CDR3 protein: CASSQGEGRYEQYF
CDR3 DNA: TGCGCCAGCAGCCAAGGGGAGGGGAGGTACGAGCAGTACTTC

J gene: TRBJ2-1
clone size: -
V gene: TRBV20-1
D gene: TRBD2
CDR3 protein: CSASGVAGSPYNEQFF
CDR3 DNA: TGCAGTGCTAGCGGGGTAGCGGGGTCCCCCTACAATGAGCAGTTCTTC

J gene: TRBJ1-1
clone size: -
V gene: TRBV20-1
D gene: TRBD1
CDR3 protein: CSARDSGQASMNTEAFF
CDR3 DNA: TGCAGTGCTAGAGATTCGGGACAGGCCTCCATGAACACTGAAGCTTTCTTT

J gene: TRBJ2-5
clone size: -
V gene: TRBV11-2
D gene: -
CDR3 protein: CASSFSVLGLRETQYF
CDR3 DNA: TGTGCCAGCAGCTTTTCGGTTTTGGGACTTAGAGAGACCCAGTACTTC

J gene: TRBJ1-1
clone size: -
V gene: TRBV5-4
D gene: TRBD1
CDR3 protein: CASSLIQGAGTEAFF
CDR3 DNA: TGTGCCAGCAGCCTAATACAGGGGGCGGGCACTGAAGCTTTCTTT

J gene: TRBJ2-3
clone size: -
V gene: TRBV20-1
D gene: TRBD2
CDR3 protein: CSAPGLAGSHTQYF
CDR3 DNA: TGCAGTGCTCCGGGACTAGCGGGGTCTCATACGCAGTATTTT

J gene: TRBJ2-7
clone size: -
V gene: TRBV12-3/TRBV12-4
D gene: -
CDR3 protein: CASSTPSPAAYEQYF
CDR3 DNA: TGTGCCAGCAGCACCCCGAGCCCAGCAGCCTACGAGCAGTACTTC

J gene: TRBJ2-7
clone size: few
V gene: TRBV7-9
D gene: TRBD1
CDR3 protein: CASSQQERNRGLYEQYF
CDR3 DNA: TGTGCCAGCAGCCAACAAGAGAGGAACAGGGGGCTATACGAGCAGTACTTC

J gene: TRBJ2-4
clone size: -
V gene: TRBV21-1
D gene: -
CDR3 protein: CASSKDLMVCLAKNIQYF
CDR3 DNA: TGTGCCAGCAGCAAAGACTTGATGGTGTGTCTCGCCAAAAACATTCAGTACTTC

J gene: TRBJ1-3
clone size: -
V gene: TRBV20-1
D gene: -
CDR3 protein: CSALAGGSIDTVYF
CDR3 DNA: TGCAGTGCTTTGGCCGGGGGGTCGATCGACACCGTATATTTT

J gene: TRBJ1-3
clone size: -
V gene: TRBV5-1
D gene: TRBD1
CDR3 protein: CASSFTTGGGNTIYF
CDR3 DNA: TGCGCCAGCAGCTTTACGACAGGGGGAGGAAACACCATATATTTT

J gene: TRBJ2-1
clone size: -
V gene: TRBV7-9
D gene: -
CDR3 protein: CASSSLSYNEQFF
CDR3 DNA: TGTGCCAGCAGCTCCCTGTCCTACAATGAGCAGTTCTTC

J gene: TRBJ2-6
clone size: -
V gene: TRBV3-1
D gene: -
CDR3 protein: CASSLKAGTFSGANVLTF
CDR3 DNA: TGTGCCAGCAGCCTCAAGGCTGGGACGTTCTCTGGGGCCAACGTCCTGACTTTC

J gene: TRBJ2-5
clone size: -
V gene: TRBV9
D gene: -
CDR3 protein: CASSVGPGDTTQYF
CDR3 DNA: -

J gene: TRBJ2-1
clone size: -
V gene: TRBV28
D gene: -
CDR3 protein: CASSGGRGSRSEQFF
CDR3 DNA: TGTGCCAGCAGTGGTGGACGGGGCTCCAGATCCGAGCAGTTCTTC

J gene: TRBJ2-3
clone size: few
V gene: TRBV20-1
D gene: -
CDR3 protein: CSARQGADTQYF
CDR3 DNA: TGCAGTGCTAGGCAGGGTGCCGATACGCAGTATTTT

J gene: TRBJ2-7
clone size: once
V gene: TRBV29-1
D gene: -
CDR3 protein: CSVGDRETYEQYF
CDR3 DNA: TGCAGCGTAGGGGACCGGGAAACCTACGAGCAGTACTTC